This T cell receptor beta chain was found in a study of OX40 agonist ivuxolimab in advanced cancers. As for the study in general: Patients were given ivuxolimab, an antibody that agonizes OX40 (CD134). Findings and caveats of the study: The study did not work out the antigen specificity of the expanded peripheral T cells. Clonal expansion from baseline to week 6 occurred in both CD4+ and CD8+ T cells.

Profiling relied on immunoSEQ multiplex PCR, and the TCRdb table lists in-frame clones only, not all of them. The sample has 60,000 to 90,000 clones, just over 85% seen once; the top ten hold roughly 0.75%. The ends lost 7 bases at V and 0 bases at J; junction bases unmatched: 6. The CDR3 extends over 15 amino acids. CDR1 is SNHLY, CDR2 FYNNEI, per germline. Turning to this clone: Its matching antigen is unknown.

The chain uses TRBV2 and TRBJ2-1, with 7 bases matching TRBD1. Sequences were derived from CD4+ or CD8+ T cells sorted from blood, sampled in a trial of the OX40 agonist ivuxolimab. The TCR sequence derives from an adult with an advanced solid tumor such as melanoma, head and neck, liver or kidney cancer. CDR3 residues: CASTGGQSSYNEQFF. CDR3 bases: TGTGCCAGCACAGGGGGACAGAGCTCCTACAATGAGCAGTTCTTC.